This T cell receptor beta chain stems from a study of identical twins. Trimming stripped 1 base from V and 7 bases from J, with 6 bases between. From germline, CDR1 is SGHDT and CDR2 YYEEEE. The CDR3 loop spans 12 amino acids. Notes on this clonotype: Its antigen remains unknown.

The study's findings and limits: In zero-insertion analyses, partial confounding could arise from invariant MAIT and iNKT cells. Within beta out-of-frame sequences, the excess sharing observed between twins was weaker.

Template switching (which added a universal primer site) was used, and cDNA carried unique molecular identifiers. TCRdb passed the 5' RACE reads through MiXCR, listing each CDR3 protein once. Among about 700,000 distinct CDR3 sequences listed, roughly 8% were seen once. This sample was also put to use in a study of yellow fever vaccine responses in identical twins.

This chain uses TRBV5-6 with TRBJ1-5; no clear D. The specimen sequenced was PBMCs. This sequence was found in a woman aged 18-29 years in good health. The CDR3 loop is CASSLMGQPQHF. The CDR3 DNA reads as TGTGCCAGCAGCTTGATGGGCCAGCCCCAGCATTTT. The variable domain in full, completed from reference TRBV5-6 and TRBJ1-5, reads DAGVTQSPTHLIKTRGQQVTLRCSPKSGHDTVSWYQQALGQGPQFIFQYYEEEERQRGNFPDRFSGHQFPNYSSELNVNALLLGDSALYLCASSLMGQPQHFGDGTRLSIL.